The 15 T cell receptor beta chains in this list originate from one sample, sequenced in a study of blood T cell repertoires in COVID-19. Measured with immunoSEQ multiplex PCR; TCRdb has only the in-frame clones, and not every one. The sample carries roughly 500,000 clones, 75% to 90% recorded once. The material sequenced was peripheral blood. The receptors here all came from a human donor in a cohort sampled during active COVID-19.

This clone was detected once. The chain couples TRBV5-1 to TRBJ1-1; D unresolved. The ends were cut back, 4 bases at V and 3 bases at J, with 13 bases in the middle. CDR1 is SGHRS and CDR2 is YFSETQ in the germline V gene. This CDR3 has 14 amino acids. DNA for the CDR3: TGCGCCAGCAGCGTCGGGAGAGGGTACACTGAAGCTTTCTTT. Its protein product is CASSVGRGYTEAFF. The whole variable domain, remainder taken from reference TRBV5-1 and TRBJ1-1, is KAGVTQTPRYLIKTRGQQVTLSCSPISGHRSVSWYQQTPGQGLQFLFEYFSETQRNKGNFPGRFSGRQFSNSRSEMNVSTLELGDSALYLCASSVGRGYTEAFFGQGTRLTVV.

The chain recombines TRBV5-1 with TRBJ2-5; no firm D call. The CDR3 covers 11 residues. Germline V CDR1 and CDR2: SGHRS, YFSETQ. V dropped 4 bases and J dropped 3 bases, with 4 bases sitting between them. This chain's CDR3 is CASSREETQYF. The CDR3 nucleotides are TGCGCCAGCAGCAGAGAAGAGACCCAGTACTTC.

V is TRBV24-1 and J is TRBJ2-1; TRBD1 matches 7 bases. Germline assignment: CDR1 KGHDR and CDR2 SFDVKD. The ends lost 5 bases at V and 8 bases at J; junction bases unmatched: 11. The CDR3 consists of 15 residues. Here the CDR3 DNA reads TGTGCCACCAGTGCCCTTAAAGACAGGGTCGATGAGCAGTTCTTC. It yields the protein CATSALKDRVDEQFF.

The chain joins TRBV28 to TRBJ1-4; TRBD1 matches at 8 bases. V shed 6 bases, J shed 10 bases, and the junction held 13 bases outside the gene matches. Germline loops: CDR1 MDHEN, CDR2 SYDVKM. The CDR3 length is 15 residues. CDR3 DNA: TGTGCCAGCAGGGTTTCCGGACAGGGTAGGGTAAAACTGTTTTTT. This encodes CASRVSGQGRVKLFF.

About this clone itself: In the same sample, other DNA sequences code for this CDR3. V is TRBV7-3 and J is TRBJ1-1, with D unclear. V lost 5 bases, J lost 0 bases, and 7 bases lay in between. The CDR3 totals 13 residues. Germline V gene lookup returns CDR1 SGHTA and CDR2 FQGTGA. Here the CDR3 reads CASSLSVNTEAFF. The CDR3 DNA reads as TGTGCCAGCAGCCTCAGTGTGAACACTGAAGCTTTCTTT. Based on the CDR3 plus reference TRBV7-3 and TRBJ1-1, the full variable domain is GAGVSQTPSNKVTEKGKYVELRCDPISGHTALYWYRQSLGQGPEFLIYFQGTGAADDSGLPNDRFFAVRPEGSVSTLKIQRTERGDSAVYLCASSLSVNTEAFFGQGTRLTVV.

The V and J genes are TRBV21-1 and TRBJ2-6; the table gives TRBD1 as D, unverified against the DNA. TRBV21-1 counts as a pseudogene. This CDR3 spans 19 amino acids. Here the CDR3 reads CASSNVEHTQGSGANVLTF. In nucleotides, the CDR3 is TGTGCCAGCAGCAACGTCGAGCATACTCAGGGCTCTGGGGCCAACGTCCTGACTTTC.

The genes are TRBV4-3 and TRBJ2-5, with 8 positions matching TRBD2. The germline CDR1 and CDR2 sequences are LGHNA and YSLEER. J lost 4 bases, V lost 1 base, and 11 bases had no gene match. This CDR3 has 17 residues. The CDR3 coding sequence is TGCGCCAGCAGCCAAGTAGGTTTAAGCGGGAGTGGAGAGACCCAGTACTTC. It specifies CASSQVGLSGSGETQYF.

This rearrangement joins TRBV7-2 to TRBJ2-3, with D tentatively TRBD2 (6 bases). V gave up 5 bases and J gave up 2 bases, with 11 bases separating them. The germline V gene encodes CDR1 SGHTA and CDR2 FQGNSA. The CDR3 totals 14 residues. CDR3 nucleotide sequence: TGTGCCAGCAGCGGCAGGGACTTCACAGATACGCAGTATTTT. It translates to CASSGRDFTDTQYF.

The V call is TRBV5-1, the J call TRBJ2-1, with TRBD1 identical over 7 bases. There are 15 residues in the CDR3. With 0 bases clipped from V and 7 bases from J, the junction kept 7 bases outside the gene matches. Germline assignment: CDR1 SGHRS and CDR2 YFSETQ. The CDR3 loop is CASSLGGGDSNEQFF. CDR3 bases: TGCGCCAGCAGCTTGGGAGGGGGCGACTCGAATGAGCAGTTCTTC.

The chain carries TRBV25-1 and TRBJ1-2, with D tentatively TRBD1 (5 bases). V shed 4 bases and J shed 2 bases, with 14 bases lying between them. The CDR3 loop spans 15 amino acids. In germline, CDR1 is MGHDK, CDR2 SYGVNS. The CDR3, as DNA: TGTGCCAGCAGTGGGACTTGGGGGGAGAACTATGGCTACACCTTC. Protein product: CASSGTWGENYGYTF.

This chain uses TRBV10-1 with TRBJ2-1; 10 nucleotides align to TRBD1. Trimming at V came to 6 bases and at J to 6 bases, leaving 14 bases not matched to a gene. Germline CDR1 WNHNN, CDR2 SYGVQD (reference sequence). CDR3 length equals 17 residues. The CDR3 loop is CASSEGQGPLVSNEQFF. CDR3 coding DNA: TGCGCCAGCAGCGAGGGACAGGGGCCTCTCGTAAGCAATGAGCAGTTCTTC.

V gene TRBV6-5 combines with J gene TRBJ1-1; 7 bases map to TRBD1. Germline CDR1 reads MNHEY; CDR2 reads SVGAGI. Losses at the gene ends were 6 bases for V and 3 bases for J; bases not matched to a gene: 4. The CDR3 spans 13 residues. Written as DNA, the CDR3 is TGTGCCAGCAGGTTTGACAGGGACACTGAAGCTTTCTTT. As protein: CASRFDRDTEAFF.

The chain carries TRBV6-5 and TRBJ2-1, with TRBD2 identical over 7 bases. V trimming: 6 bases; J trimming: 5 bases; junction bases outside the gene matches: 10. This CDR3 has 15 residues. Germline CDR1 reads MNHEY; CDR2 reads SVGAGI. CDR3 coding DNA: TGTGCCAGCAGCTACCAGCGGGATTACCACAATGAGCAGTTCTTC. Translated: CASSYQRDYHNEQFF.

Only one count was recorded for this clone. The rearrangement links TRBV18 to TRBJ2-5; tentatively, D is TRBD1 (7 bases). Germline loops: CDR1 KGHSH, CDR2 LQKENI. The ends were cut back, 6 bases at V and 3 bases at J, with 14 bases in the middle. The CDR3 totals 14 residues. The CDR3 reads CASSTRGEEETQYF. The CDR3 bases are TGTGCCAGCTCGACCAGGGGGGAGGAAGAGACCCAGTACTTC.

The J gene is TRBJ2-7, the V gene TRBV5-5, with D possibly being TRBD1 (5 bases). The CDR3 is 12 amino acids. Germline V gene lookup returns CDR1 SGHKS and CDR2 YYEKEE (reference sequence). Between the trimmed V and J ends, which lost 5 bases and 5 bases, there was a span of 11 bases. The CDR3 sequence is CASRSGLNEQYF. The CDR3 DNA reads as TGTGCCAGCAGGTCAGGGTTAAACGAGCAGTACTTC.